This T cell receptor (beta chain) emerged from a study of T cells after yellow fever vaccination. The wider study: SMART-Seq v4 Ultra Low Input prepared libraries from low-cell fractions. Study-wide findings and caveats: Post-booster repertoires again held most primary-vaccination clones (about 95% CD4, just under 90% CD8). Abundant bulk-derived clonotypes could contaminate FACS-sorted repertoires.

This CDR3 has 17 residues. One entry per CDR3 protein results from TCRdb running MiXCR on the 5' RACE reads. The repertoire holds approximately 160,000 distinct CDR3 sequences, with 9.3% as singletons. With respect to this clonotype: No antigen is known for it.

V is TRBV21-1 and J is TRBJ2-2; the table names TRBD2, a call not compared with the DNA. TRBV21-1 is a documented pseudogene. The TCR comes from a man younger than 35 who received the YFV17D yellow fever vaccine. This specimen consisted of CD8+ T cells sorted from PBMCs, obtained 45 days after the yellow fever booster vaccination. Here the CDR3 DNA reads TGTGCCAGCAGTGCACCGGGGGGACTAGCTTGGTCCGGGGAGCTGTTTTTT. It specifies CASSAPGGLAWSGELFF.